One and the same sample provided the 24 T cell receptor beta chains below, sequenced in a study of T cells in Graves' hyperthyroidism and ophthalmopathy. TCR beta CDR3 regions were amplified from RNA. When the TCR CDR3 underwent first-round RT-PCR, the HTBI primer set was used. A single record per CDR3 protein comes from TCRdb applying MiXCR to the multiplex PCR reads. The table has 300,000 to 400,000 distinct CDR3 sequences, 14% seen once. Source material: blood. These receptors originate from a woman aged 25 to 39 with Graves' hyperthyroidism.

This clonotype was observed many times. The chain couples TRBV7-2 to TRBJ2-3, with 11 bases lining up with TRBD2. Germline trimming cut 5 bases from V and 3 bases from J; bases unmatched to any gene: 10. The CDR3 runs 17 residues. Germline CDR1 and CDR2: SGHTA and FQGNSA. The CDR3 region has the DNA TGTGCCAGCAGCCCACCGGGGGTAGCGGGAGGGACAGATACGCAGTATTTT. This gives the protein CASSPPGVAGGTDTQYF.

Points on this clonotype: A read error may account for a junction end that differs from germline. The chain carries TRBV9 and TRBJ2-1, with D possibly matching TRBD2 (6 bases). The CDR3 loop spans 16 amino acids. Germline V gene lookup returns CDR1 SGDLS and CDR2 YYNGEE. CDR3 protein: CASSLTSEGRYTEQFF. The CDR3 bases are TGTGCCAGCAGCCTAACTTCGGAGGGACGTTACACTGAGCAGTTCTTC.

This clonotype is a singleton in its sample. The chain is built from TRBV7-2 and TRBJ2-1; D uncertain. Deletions cut 6 bases from V and 9 bases from J, with 18 bases between. Germline V CDR1 and CDR2: SGHTA, FQGNSA. This CDR3 comprises 14 residues. The CDR3 is CASSFTSRRPEQFF. For the CDR3, the DNA is TGTGCCAGCAGTTTCACATCCCGCAGGCCTGAGCAGTTCTTC.

The CDR3 DNA is TGTGCCACCAGCAGAGGAGCAGGGCAGTTCTTC. Translation gives CATSRGAGQFF. The rearrangement uses TRBV15 and TRBJ2-1; no clear D gene. V was cut by 1 base and J by 12 bases, with 7 bases left in between. Germline CDR1 reads LNHNV; CDR2 reads YYDKDF (reference sequence). The CDR3 sequence is 11 residues long.

This sequence joins TRBV7-6 and TRBJ2-2; 8 bases map to TRBD2. The CDR3 covers 15 residues. In germline, CDR1 is SGHVS, CDR2 FNYEAQ. J lost 0 bases, V lost 6 bases, and 3 bases had no gene match. CDR3 sequence (DNA): TGTGCCAGCAGACTACTAGCGGCGAACACCGGGGAGCTGTTTTTT. It yields the protein CASRLLAANTGELFF.

There are many counts of this clonotype. The V call is TRBV2, the J call TRBJ2-3; 12 nucleotides align to TRBD2. The CDR3 is 17 amino acids. The V gene end was trimmed by 4 bases and the J gene end by 6 bases; junction bases not matched to a gene: 11. From germline, CDR1 is SNHLY and CDR2 FYNNEI. CDR3 loop: CASSAPLAGGPSDTQYF. DNA of the CDR3: TGTGCCAGCAGTGCCCCCCTAGCGGGAGGGCCTTCGGATACGCAGTATTTT.

This clonotype was observed at least ten times. The rearrangement joins TRBV12-3 or TRBV12-4 to TRBJ1-1; D may be TRBD1 (6 bases). The CDR3 totals 14 residues. Trimming took 3 bases from V and 3 from J, leaving 11 bases between them. DNA for the CDR3: TGTGCCAGCAGTTTGGTGGAGGGGGACACTGAAGCTTTCTTT. It is translated as CASSLVEGDTEAFF.

This clonotype has ten or more counts. V is TRBV5-1 and J is TRBJ1-2; D perhaps matches TRBD1 (5 bases). From germline, CDR1 is SGHRS and CDR2 YFSETQ. The CDR3 has 15 residues. V was cut by 3 bases and J by 1 base, with 13 bases left in between. CDR3 sequence (DNA): TGCGCCAGCAGCTCGACAGCAGGCTTTAACTATGGCTACACCTTC. The encoded protein is CASSSTAGFNYGYTF. The entire variable domain, with the rest obtained from reference TRBV5-1 and TRBJ1-2, is as follows: KAGVTQTPRYLIKTRGQQVTLSCSPISGHRSVSWYQQTPGQGLQFLFEYFSETQRNKGNFPGRFSGRQFSNSRSEMNVSTLELGDSALYLCASSSTAGFNYGYTFGSGTRLTVV.

V and J are TRBV6-1 and TRBJ2-7; no clear D gene. V was trimmed by 8 bases and J by 7 bases, leaving 6 bases between them. Germline-derived CDR1 and CDR2 are MNHNS and SASEGT. The CDR3 is 9 residues long. The CDR3 nucleotides read TGTGCCAGCGGCCGGGAGCAGTACTTC. Translated, it gives CASGREQYF.

This clonotype came up many times. The chain couples TRBV7-9 to TRBJ2-4; 11 bases are shared with TRBD2. CDR3 length equals 16 residues. Germline trimming cut 5 bases from V and 6 bases from J; bases unmatched to any gene: 9. Germline CDR1 reads SEHNR; CDR2 reads FQNEAQ (reference sequence). CDR3 sequence (DNA): TGTGCCAGCAGCGAACTAGCGGGAGTTCGTGCAAACATTCAGTACTTC. Translation gives CASSELAGVRANIQYF.

The chain recombines TRBV24-1 with TRBJ2-3; D is undetermined. The CDR3 totals 13 residues. Looked up from germline, CDR1 is KGHDR and CDR2 is SFDVKD. V was pared by 3 bases and J by 6 bases, with 9 bases between. The CDR3 nucleotides are TGTGCCACCAGTGATCCCCCGGCCGATACGCAGTATTTT. Its protein is CATSDPPADTQYF.

This clonotype was counted ten times or more. The chain links TRBV7-2 to TRBJ2-4; perhaps TRBD2 as D (5 bases). V dropped 0 bases and J dropped 3 bases, with 9 bases sitting between them. Germline-derived CDR1 and CDR2 are SGHTA and FQGNSA. The CDR3 totals 15 residues. The CDR3 spells CASSLARGLKNIQYF. The DNA for the CDR3 is TGTGCCAGCAGCTTAGCGCGTGGACTCAAAAACATTCAGTACTTC.

The CDR3 DNA follows: TGTGCCAGCAGCTACGAGCTAGCGGACAATGAGCAGTTCTTC. This encodes CASSYELADNEQFF. This chain connects TRBV7-2 to TRBJ2-1, with 7 positions matching TRBD2. V dropped 4 bases and J dropped 5; count of bases not matched to a gene: 5. Germline V gene data show CDR1 as SGHTA and CDR2 as FQGNSA. The CDR3 runs 14 residues.

The chain is built from TRBV10-3 and TRBJ1-5, with D tentatively TRBD1 (5 bases). Trimming removed 3 bases from V and 3 bases from J, with 15 bases in between. CDR1 and CDR2 (germline): ENHRY, SYGVKD. The CDR3 spans 16 residues. CDR3 sequence reads: CAISEVSGRANQPQHF. The CDR3 region has the DNA TGTGCCATCAGTGAAGTGAGTGGCAGGGCCAATCAGCCCCAGCATTTT.

This clonotype was seen a handful of times. The chain has TRBV7-6 and TRBJ2-5; weak D call: TRBD2 (6 bases). Germline V lookup: CDR1 SGHVS, CDR2 FNYEAQ. V lost 5 bases, J lost 3 bases, and 19 bases lay in between. This CDR3 has 16 residues. The DNA of the CDR3 is TGTGCCAGCAGCCCCGAGAGCTGGCGGGGAAAAGAGACCCAGTACTTC. It codes for CASSPESWRGKETQYF.

There are many counts of this clonotype. The gene calls are TRBV12-3 or TRBV12-4 and TRBJ2-3; TRBD2 agrees at 9 bases. Trimming took 5 bases from V and 0 from J; bases not matched to a gene: 12. The CDR3 is made up of 18 amino acids. The CDR3 DNA is TGTGCCAGCAGTGACGCCCAGGGGCGGGAGGGTAGCACAGATACGCAGTATTTT. Its protein product is CASSDAQGREGSTDTQYF.

This clonotype was counted many times. The chain joins TRBV30 to TRBJ2-1; D is uncertain. CDR1 and CDR2 from the germline V gene are GTSNPN and SVGIG (reference sequence). Trimming pared 2 bases from V and 0 bases from J, leaving 11 bases between. This CDR3 contains 15 residues. For the CDR3, the DNA is TGTGCCTGGAGTCACGACGGTGGCTCCTACAATGAGCAGTTCTTC. Amino acid sequence: CAWSHDGGSYNEQFF.

The V gene is TRBV2, the J gene TRBJ2-3; 7 nucleotides match TRBD2. CDR1 is SNHLY and CDR2 is FYNNEI in the germline V gene. V shed 8 bases and J 2 bases; nucleotides not matched to a gene: 10. This CDR3 spans 15 amino acids. CDR3 sequence (DNA): TGTGCCAGCCAAAAGCGAGCGGGACTCACAGATACGCAGTATTTT. This sequence encodes CASQKRAGLTDTQYF.

This clonotype was recorded many times. V and J are TRBV11-2 and TRBJ2-3; 7 bases map to TRBD1. J gave up 5 bases and V 4 bases, and 9 bases lay outside the gene matches. Per germline, CDR1 SGHAT and CDR2 FQNNGV. The CDR3 contains 15 residues. This chain's CDR3 is CASSSSRGRQDTQYF. Written as DNA, the CDR3 is TGTGCCAGCAGCTCCAGTAGGGGGCGCCAAGATACGCAGTATTTT.

This clonotype was counted only a few times. The genes are TRBV27 and TRBJ2-1; weak D call: TRBD1 (6 bases). This CDR3 region has 16 residues. Germline loops: CDR1 MNHEY, CDR2 SMNVEV (reference sequence). Trimming removed 2 bases at V and 4 bases at J, with 15 bases between. The CDR3 DNA sequence: TGTGCCAGCAGTTTAGGTTCGGAGACAGGATACAATGAGCAGTTCTTC. Translation: CASSLGSETGYNEQFF.

This chain links TRBV6-5 with TRBJ1-3; D is undetermined. The CDR3 is 14 amino acids. V lost 1 base and J lost 0, with 4 bases in between. CDR1 and CDR2 (germline): MNHEY, SVGAGI. DNA for the CDR3: TGTGCCAGCAGTTACTTGCCCTCTGGAAACACCATATATTTT. This translates into CASSYLPSGNTIYF.

This clonotype has a count of ten or more. Here the CDR3 DNA reads TGCAGTGCTAGTCGGGCAGGGAACACCGGGGAGCTGTTTTTT. Encoded protein: CSASRAGNTGELFF. This chain joins TRBV20-1 and TRBJ2-2, with unresolved D. With 3 bases removed from V and 1 base from J, the gap between germline ends came to 9 bases. This CDR3 has 14 residues. Germline CDR1 DFQATT, CDR2 SNEGSKA (reference sequence).

This clonotype was seen repeatedly, ten times or more. J is TRBJ2-1 and V is TRBV2; D is ambiguous. In germline, CDR1 is SNHLY, CDR2 FYNNEI. Trimming shortened V by 4 bases and J by 5 bases, and 12 bases separated the two germline ends. The CDR3 covers 14 residues. CDR3 sequence reads: CASSGRADNNEQFF. CDR3 coding DNA: TGTGCCAGCAGTGGCCGGGCCGACAACAATGAGCAGTTCTTC.

The gene calls are TRBV4-1 and TRBJ2-1, with TRBD2 identical over 9 bases. V was pared by 1 base and J by 8 bases, with 6 bases of the junction left unmatched. The length of the CDR3 is 15 residues. Looked up from germline, CDR1 is MGHRA and CDR2 is YSYEKL. CDR3 bases: TGCGCCAGCAGCCAAGTGGCGGGAGGGCCTCATGAGCAGTTCTTC. This translates into CASSQVAGGPHEQFF.